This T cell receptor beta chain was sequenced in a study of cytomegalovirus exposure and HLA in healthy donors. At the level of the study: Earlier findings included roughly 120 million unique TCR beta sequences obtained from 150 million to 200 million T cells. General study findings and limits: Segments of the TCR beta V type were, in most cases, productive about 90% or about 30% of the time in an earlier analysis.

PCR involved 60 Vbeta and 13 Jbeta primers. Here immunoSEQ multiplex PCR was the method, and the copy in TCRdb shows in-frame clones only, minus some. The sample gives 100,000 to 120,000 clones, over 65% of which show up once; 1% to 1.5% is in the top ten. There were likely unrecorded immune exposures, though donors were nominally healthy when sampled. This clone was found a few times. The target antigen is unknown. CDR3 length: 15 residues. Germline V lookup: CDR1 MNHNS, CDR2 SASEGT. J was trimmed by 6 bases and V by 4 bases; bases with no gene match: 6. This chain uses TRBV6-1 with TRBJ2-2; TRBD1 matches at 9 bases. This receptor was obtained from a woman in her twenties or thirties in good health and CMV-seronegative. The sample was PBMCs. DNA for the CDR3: TGTGCCAGCAGTGCCCAACAGGGGGCGGCCGGGGAGCTGTTTTTT. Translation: CASSAQQGAAGELFF.